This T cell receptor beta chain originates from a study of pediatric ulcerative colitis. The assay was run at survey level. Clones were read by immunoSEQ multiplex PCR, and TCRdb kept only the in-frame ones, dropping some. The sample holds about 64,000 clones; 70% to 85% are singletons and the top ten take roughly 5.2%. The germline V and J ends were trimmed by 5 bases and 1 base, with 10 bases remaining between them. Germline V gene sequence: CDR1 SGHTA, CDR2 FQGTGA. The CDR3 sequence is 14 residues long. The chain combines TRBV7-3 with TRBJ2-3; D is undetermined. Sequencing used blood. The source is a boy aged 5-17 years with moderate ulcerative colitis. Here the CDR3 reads CASSPSRGTDTQYF. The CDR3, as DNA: TGTGCCAGCAGCCCTTCTAGGGGCACAGATACGCAGTATTTT. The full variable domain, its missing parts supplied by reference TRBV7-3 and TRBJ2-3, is GAGVSQTPSNKVTEKGKYVELRCDPISGHTALYWYRQSLGQGPEFLIYFQGTGAADDSGLPNDRFFAVRPEGSVSTLKIQRTERGDSAVYLCASSPSRGTDTQYFGPGTRLTVL.